This TCR beta chain was captured by sequencing in a study of shared clonotypes between healthy human individuals. Study-wide results and caveats: Naive subsets generally had larger estimated richness than memory subsets. The researchers took only blood, and tissue repertoires probably look different.

The study drew all its donors from Caucasian adults living in Nashville, Tennessee. Note on this clone: Its antigen is unidentified. Distinct nucleotide sequences in the sample also encode this CDR3.

The authors distributed each subset's genomic DNA evenly over several immunoSEQ plates. Sequencing was performed with immunoSEQ multiplex PCR; in TCRdb, only in-frame clones are kept and a portion is missing. Of approximately 1,500,000 clones listed, about 96% are singletons. Germline V gives CDR1 SGHRS, CDR2 YFSETQ. This CDR3 region has 14 residues. V shed 0 bases, J shed 7 bases, and the junction held 5 bases outside the gene matches. V gene TRBV5-1 combines with J gene TRBJ2-7; TRBD1 matches at 9 bases. Sequenced sample: naive CD4+ T cells sorted from blood. Subset indicated: CD45RA+ positively selected. The receptor was isolated from a young man in good health. This chain's CDR3 is CASSLGQGGGEQYF. Here the CDR3 DNA reads TGCGCCAGCAGCTTGGGACAGGGGGGCGGGGAGCAGTACTTC.